These 8 T cell receptor beta chains came from one sample sequenced in a study of shared clonotypes between healthy human individuals. Here immunoSEQ multiplex PCR was the method, and the copy in TCRdb shows in-frame clones only, minus some. This table holds about 490,000 clones, about 72% found once. Sequencing used PBMCs. These receptor sequences come from a woman aged 40 to 50 in good health. Some clones in this sample may be carry-over from other donors' samples.

This clone was picked up a small number of times. The CDR3 bases are TGTGCCAGCAGTTATTCGTCCAGGGGGAGATCCTACGAGCAGTACTTC. It yields the protein CASSYSSRGRSYEQYF. V and J are TRBV6-5 and TRBJ2-7; 7 bases map to TRBD1. Looked up from germline, CDR1 is MNHEY and CDR2 is SVGAGI. The CDR3 contains 16 residues. The ends lost 3 bases at V and 1 base at J; junction bases unmatched: 9.

J is TRBJ1-2 and V is TRBV5-1; 9 nucleotides align to TRBD1. With V trimmed by 0 bases and J by 8 bases, 14 bases remained unmatched. This CDR3 region has 17 residues. The germline CDR1 and CDR2 sequences are SGHRS and YFSETQ. For the CDR3, the DNA is TGCGCCAGCAGCTTGGAGGGACAGGGATCCGTCATAGGGGGCTACACCTTC. This encodes CASSLEGQGSVIGGYTF.

V usage is TRBV29-1 and J usage is TRBJ1-1; tentatively, D is TRBD1 (5 bases). The CDR3 covers 13 residues. V gave up 8 bases and J gave up 2 bases, with 15 bases separating them. The V gene's germline CDR1 is SQVTM and CDR2 ANQGSEA. The CDR3 here is CSLKAGGNTEAFF. CDR3 nucleotide sequence: TGCAGCCTGAAGGCGGGGGGAAACACTGAAGCTTTCTTT.

The CDR3: CSVVGGQETQYF. Here the CDR3 DNA reads TGCAGCGTTGTCGGCGGTCAAGAGACCCAGTACTTC. The gene calls are TRBV29-1 and TRBJ2-5; D call uncertain. The germline CDR1 and CDR2 sequences are SQVTM and ANQGSEA. V dropped 4 bases and J dropped 2 bases, with 8 bases sitting between them. This CDR3 is 12 amino acids long.

The CDR3 sequence: CASSVNQPQHF. CDR3 DNA: TGTGCCAGCAGCGTGAATCAGCCCCAGCATTTT. The V gene is TRBV2, the J gene TRBJ1-5; D gene uncertain. V was pared by 6 bases and J by 4 bases, with 4 bases between. This CDR3 has 11 residues. The V gene's germline CDR1 is SNHLY and CDR2 FYNNEI. Complete variable domain (other parts from reference TRBV2 and TRBJ1-5): EPEVTQTPSHQVTQMGQEVILRCVPISNHLYFYWYRQILGQKVEFLVSFYNNEISEKSEIFDDQFSVERPDGSNFTLKIRSTKLEDSAMYFCASSVNQPQHFGDGTRLSIL.

Worth noting for this clone: The same CDR3 is also encoded by other DNA sequences in this sample. The chain employs TRBV6-4 and TRBJ2-3; 11 bases are shared with TRBD1. The CDR3 consists of 15 residues. After removal of 2 bases from V and 3 bases from J, the junction contained 1 base not matched to a gene. From germline, CDR1 is MRHNA and CDR2 SNTAGT. The CDR3 DNA is TGTGCCAGCAGTGACGGGACAGGGGGAACAGATACGCAGTATTTT. Translated, it gives CASSDGTGGTDTQYF.

The table lists this clone with a few counts. A read error likely explains this, since a far larger clone differs by one base. Other DNA sequences in the same sample also yield this CDR3. The chain combines TRBV6-6 with TRBJ2-7; 10 nucleotides line up with TRBD2. From germline, CDR1 is MNHNY and CDR2 SVGAGI (reference sequence). V was pared by 3 bases and J by 0 bases, with 5 bases of the junction left unmatched. The CDR3 length is 16 residues. CDR3 coding DNA: TGTGCCAGCAGTTATACGGCTAGCGGGAGCTCCTACGAGCAGTACTTC. Its protein product is CASSYTASGSSYEQYF.

This clone was counted ten times or more. The chain has TRBV5-1 and TRBJ2-1; D is undetermined. Trimming took off 1 base at V and 0 bases at J, with 8 bases between the two ends. The CDR3 consists of 15 residues. Per the germline V gene, CDR1 is SGHRS and CDR2 is YFSETQ. The CDR3: CASSLSYNSYNEQFF. The CDR3 coding sequence is TGCGCCAGCAGCTTGAGTTACAACTCCTACAATGAGCAGTTCTTC.